This entry lists 26 T cell receptor beta chains sequenced from one sample in a study of blood T cell repertoires in COVID-19. The table came from immunoSEQ multiplex PCR; TCRdb's copy has only in-frame clones and leaves some out. The sample holds approximately 530,000 clones, roughly 89% seen once. The sequenced sample was peripheral blood. The origin of the receptors is a woman in her 50s with COVID-19, enrolled during active disease.

V and J are TRBV4-2 and TRBJ2-2, with no clear D. The ends were cut back, 0 bases at V and 6 bases at J, with 17 bases in the middle. CDR3 length: 17 amino acids. Germline V gives CDR1 LGHNA, CDR2 YNFKEQ. The CDR3 region has the DNA TGTGCCAGCAGCCAAGATTATGCAGGCCGAAACTCCGGGGAGCTGTTTTTT. Amino acids: CASSQDYAGRNSGELFF.

The chain uses TRBV19 and TRBJ1-1; D may be TRBD1 (6 bases). This CDR3 region has 14 residues. The V and J ends lost 9 bases and 1 base respectively, with 15 bases between them. The germline gives CDR1 LNHDA, CDR2 SQIVND (reference sequence). CDR3 in amino acids: CASNWGPQNTEAFF. The CDR3, as DNA: TGTGCCAGCAATTGGGGGCCGCAGAACACTGAAGCTTTCTTT.

The rearrangement joins TRBV21-1 to TRBJ2-2; whether TRBD1, the table's D call, matches the DNA was not checked. TRBV21-1 is reported as a pseudogene. The CDR3 loop spans 18 amino acids. CDR3 protein: CASSQAEGALRDTGELFF. CDR3 in DNA: TGTGCCAGCAGCCAAGCAGAGGGGGCCCTCAGGGACACCGGGGAGCTGTTTTTT.

The chain is built from TRBV29-1 and TRBJ2-7; TRBD1 is a possible D gene (6 bases). V lost 7 bases, J lost 3 bases, and 19 bases lay in between. Germline V lookup: CDR1 SQVTM, CDR2 ANQGSEA. This CDR3 spans 14 amino acids. CDR3 sequence (DNA): TGCAGCGCCCTCTCTGTGGGACACTACTACGAGCAGTACTTC. The encoded protein is CSALSVGHYYEQYF.

In its sample, this clone was seen once. The V and J genes are TRBV9 and TRBJ1-2, with TRBD1 identical over 7 bases. Germline CDR1 is SGDLS and CDR2 is YYNGEE. V lost 0 bases, J lost 4 bases, and 12 bases stayed unmatched. The CDR3 totals 17 residues. The CDR3 sequence: CASSVGLGDSPIYGYTF. CDR3 in DNA: TGTGCCAGCAGCGTAGGTCTAGGGGACAGCCCTATCTATGGCTACACCTTC.

The chain uses TRBV7-3 and TRBJ1-6; D call uncertain. The CDR3 is 12 residues long. Germline V gene lookup returns CDR1 SGHTA and CDR2 FQGTGA. V lost 4 bases and J lost 7, with 5 bases in between. This chain's CDR3 is CASSSQNSPLHF. Here the CDR3 DNA reads TGTGCCAGCAGCTCCCAGAATTCACCCCTCCACTTT.

This clone was counted once. The junction differs from germline at one of its ends, possibly a read error. This sequence joins TRBV19 and TRBJ2-1; TRBD1 matches at 10 bases. Germline V gene data show CDR1 as LNHDA and CDR2 as SQIVND (reference sequence). The CDR3 spans 15 residues. Here the CDR3 reads CASSIAGTGEYRRIF. The CDR3, as DNA: TGTGCCAGTAGTATAGCCGGGACAGGGGAGTATCGGAGGATCTTC.

A single count supports this clone. V is TRBV2 and J is TRBJ1-1; 8 bases match TRBD1. CDR3 size: 14 residues. Per the germline V gene, CDR1 is SNHLY and CDR2 is FYNNEI. The V segment lost 4 bases and the J segment 6 bases; nucleotides outside the gene matches: 7. CDR3 loop: CASSADRVGPEAFF. CDR3 DNA sequence: TGTGCCAGCAGTGCGGACAGGGTTGGACCTGAAGCTTTCTTT.

V gene TRBV5-1 combines with J gene TRBJ2-2; D is possibly TRBD2 (6 bases). CDR1 is SGHRS and CDR2 is YFSETQ in the germline V gene. The CDR3 extends over 15 amino acids. Trimming stripped 0 bases from V and 2 bases from J, with 8 bases between. The CDR3 here is CASSLGLDNTGELFF. CDR3 coding DNA: TGCGCCAGCAGCTTGGGACTAGATAACACCGGGGAGCTGTTTTTT.

This clone has a single count. The chain couples TRBV7-2 to TRBJ1-2; TRBD1 might be the D (5 bases). The V and J ends lost 1 base and 1 base respectively, with 10 bases between them. From germline, CDR1 is SGHTA and CDR2 FQGNSA. The CDR3 runs to 15 residues. The CDR3 here is CASSLEDSFNYGYTF. Written as DNA, the CDR3 is TGTGCCAGCAGCTTAGAAGACAGCTTTAACTATGGCTACACCTTC.

The chain's CDR3 is CASSPGTGTDTQYF. The CDR3 nucleotides are TGTGCCAGCAGCCCCGGGACAGGCACAGATACGCAGTATTTT. This chain uses TRBV7-9 with TRBJ2-3, with 7 bases identical to TRBD1. Trimming removed 5 bases from V and 1 base from J; junction bases left unmatched: 3. In germline, CDR1 is SEHNR, CDR2 FQNEAQ (reference sequence). The CDR3 runs to 14 residues.

The V and J genes are TRBV12-3 or TRBV12-4 and TRBJ1-2; a weak D match, TRBD1 (6 bases). The germline V and J ends were trimmed by 3 bases and 6 bases, with 11 bases remaining between them. The CDR3 sequence is 13 residues long. Here the CDR3 DNA reads TGTGCCAGCAGTTTCGACAGGTTGGATGGCTACACCTTC. It codes for CASSFDRLDGYTF.

This clone was seen once. This rearrangement joins TRBV30 to TRBJ2-7; 9 nucleotides align to TRBD2. Germline CDR1 reads GTSNPN; CDR2 reads SVGIG (reference sequence). The CDR3 length is 13 residues. V trimming: 5 bases; J trimming: 4 bases; junction bases outside the gene matches: 6. The CDR3 coding sequence is TGTGCCTGGGGCGGGGGGGCCGATTACGAGCAGTACTTC. Its translation: CAWGGGADYEQYF.

The chain links TRBV2 to TRBJ2-3; 11 positions match TRBD1. Per germline, CDR1 SNHLY and CDR2 FYNNEI. The CDR3 has 13 amino acids. V trimming: 9 bases; J trimming: 3 bases; junction bases outside the gene matches: 2. CDR3 DNA sequence: TGTGCCAGTGGACAGGGGGCAACAGATACGCAGTATTTT. Translating gives CASGQGATDTQYF.

The chain has TRBV7-9 and TRBJ1-1; the match to TRBD1 covers 9 bases. The germline gives CDR1 SEHNR, CDR2 FQNEAQ (reference sequence). The CDR3 is 15 amino acids. V lost 3 bases to trimming and J lost 4 bases; unmatched junction nucleotides: 6. The CDR3 coding sequence is TGTGCCAGCAGCTTGGGACAGGGAGGGGGCACTGAAGCTTTCTTT. Its translation is CASSLGQGGGTEAFF.

In this sample, this clone turned up a few times. The chain combines TRBV2 with TRBJ1-2; D unresolved. Trimming took off 2 bases at V and 4 bases at J, with 5 bases between the two ends. The CDR3 consists of 12 residues. Germline CDR1 reads SNHLY; CDR2 reads FYNNEI. CDR3 protein: CASSEMSYGYTF. The CDR3 DNA follows: TGTGCCAGCAGTGAAATGAGCTATGGCTACACCTTC. Using reference TRBV2 and TRBJ1-2 for the parts outside the CDR3, the full variable domain is EPEVTQTPSHQVTQMGQEVILRCVPISNHLYFYWYRQILGQKVEFLVSFYNNEISEKSEIFDDQFSVERPDGSNFTLKIRSTKLEDSAMYFCASSEMSYGYTFGSGTRLTVV.

There are a few counts of this clone. The rearrangement joins TRBV5-6 to TRBJ1-3; maybe TRBD1 (5 bases). This CDR3 has 14 residues. V dropped 3 bases and J dropped 3 bases, with 10 bases sitting between them. Germline-derived CDR1 and CDR2 are SGHDT and YYEEEE. CDR3: CASSSRRGGNTIYF. The DNA for the CDR3 is TGTGCCAGCAGCTCCCGTAGGGGTGGAAACACCATATATTTT. Based on the CDR3 plus reference TRBV5-6 and TRBJ1-3, the full variable domain is DAGVTQSPTHLIKTRGQQVTLRCSPKSGHDTVSWYQQALGQGPQFIFQYYEEEERQRGNFPDRFSGHQFPNYSSELNVNALLLGDSALYLCASSSRRGGNTIYFGEGSWLTVV.

V is TRBV7-9 and J is TRBJ1-2; D unresolved. The V end was cut by 5 bases, the J end by 4 bases, with 11 bases between. The CDR3 has 13 residues. CDR1 SEHNR and CDR2 FQNEAQ come from the germline V gene (reference sequence). The DNA of the CDR3 is TGTGCCAGCAGCCAAGCTGGGCCCTATGGCTACACCTTC. Protein product: CASSQAGPYGYTF.

This chain links TRBV6-5 with TRBJ1-2; D is perhaps TRBD1 (5 bases). Trimming stripped 5 bases from V and 6 bases from J, with 10 bases between. The CDR3 covers 12 residues. From germline, CDR1 is MNHEY and CDR2 SVGAGI. CDR3 in amino acids: CASSRGRDGYTF. The CDR3 coding sequence is TGTGCCAGCAGTCGGGGGAGGGATGGCTACACCTTC.

This chain links TRBV6-4 with TRBJ2-1, with TRBD1 matching 8 bases. The length of the CDR3 is 15 residues. The ends lost 5 bases at V and 2 bases at J; junction bases unmatched: 5. In germline, CDR1 is MRHNA, CDR2 SNTAGT. CDR3 sequence: CASSKDRVPYNEQFF. The CDR3 DNA follows: TGTGCCAGCAGTAAGGACAGGGTGCCCTACAATGAGCAGTTCTTC.

J is TRBJ1-1 and V is TRBV10-2; possibly TRBD1 for D (5 bases). Germline loops: CDR1 WSHSY, CDR2 SAAADI. The ends were cut back, 7 bases at V and 3 bases at J, with 24 bases in the middle. There are 17 residues in the CDR3. The DNA of the CDR3 is TGCGCCAGCACCCCGACAAGGAGGAAAGGAGGGGACACTGAAGCTTTCTTT. Protein sequence: CASTPTRRKGGDTEAFF.

The gene calls are TRBV5-6 and TRBJ1-2; D uncertain. Per the germline V gene, CDR1 is SGHDT and CDR2 is YYEEEE. This CDR3 has 14 residues. V was cut by 5 bases and J by 2 bases, with 13 bases left in between. CDR3 in amino acids: CASRSGPGNYGYTF. DNA for the CDR3: TGTGCCAGCAGGTCTGGGCCGGGAAACTATGGCTACACCTTC.

The chain carries TRBV7-2 and TRBJ1-1; 10 nucleotides line up with TRBD1. This CDR3 contains 15 residues. V was clipped by 2 bases and J by 4 bases; unmatched bases: 4. Germline V gives CDR1 SGHTA, CDR2 FQGNSA. The CDR3 sequence: CASSLRQGASTEAFF. CDR3 coding DNA: TGTGCCAGCAGCTTAAGACAGGGGGCTAGCACTGAAGCTTTCTTT.

The rearrangement links TRBV19 to TRBJ2-1, with D maybe TRBD2 (6 bases). The length of the CDR3 is 16 residues. CDR1 is LNHDA and CDR2 is SQIVND in the germline V gene (reference sequence). V was trimmed by 3 bases and J by 7 bases, leaving 19 bases between them. The CDR3 nucleotides read TGTGCCAGTAGTATCTGGCTCTGGAGGGAGAGGAATGAGCAGTTCTTC. Its translation is CASSIWLWRERNEQFF. The full variable domain, completed using reference TRBV19 and TRBJ2-1, is DGGITQSPKYLFRKEGQNVTLSCEQNLNHDAMYWYRQDPGQGLRLIYYSQIVNDFQKGDIAEGYSVSREKKESFPLTVTSAQKNPTAFYLCASSIWLWRERNEQFFGPGTRLTVL.

On this clone itself: Other DNA sequences within the sample encode an identical CDR3. The V and J genes are TRBV29-1 and TRBJ1-1; no definite D call. The ends were cut back, 4 bases at V and 2 bases at J, with 8 bases in the middle. The germline CDR1 and CDR2 sequences are SQVTM and ANQGSEA. This CDR3 is 12 amino acids long. CDR3 sequence reads: CSVVLRNTEAFF. The CDR3 DNA is TGCAGCGTTGTTCTGCGAAACACTGAAGCTTTCTTT.

The chain carries TRBV5-4 and TRBJ2-2; the D gene is possibly TRBD1 (7 bases). The CDR3 is 19 amino acids. V was clipped by 2 bases and J by 9 bases, with 29 bases between them. Germline V gives CDR1 SGHNT, CDR2 YYREEE (reference sequence). The CDR3 bases are TGTGCCAGCAGCTTTCAGGGGGGCCGCCTCGAGGCCGCGGGTCGGGAGCTGTTTTTT. Protein product: CASSFQGGRLEAAGRELFF.